These 21 T cell receptor beta chains came from one sample sequenced in a study of cytomegalovirus exposure and HLA in healthy donors. PCR primers comprised 60 Vbeta and 13 Jbeta primers. Assay: immunoSEQ multiplex PCR; the TCRdb copy retains only in-frame clones and omits some. The table lists roughly 100,000 clones, about 75% of them singletons. The sequenced sample consisted of PBMCs. These receptors were taken from a male donor in good health and CMV-seropositive.

This chain uses TRBV18 with TRBJ2-7, with 7 positions matching TRBD2. From germline, CDR1 is KGHSH and CDR2 LQKENI. The CDR3 loop spans 15 amino acids. V lost 0 bases and J lost 3; bases outside the gene matches: 5. CDR3 DNA: TGTGCCAGCTCACCACCCTCTAGCGGTTTCTACGAGCAGTACTTC. Translation gives CASSPPSSGFYEQYF.

The chain carries TRBV2 and TRBJ2-6; TRBD2 matches 8 bases. Germline V gene lookup returns CDR1 SNHLY and CDR2 FYNNEI. The CDR3 extends over 16 amino acids. V gave up 6 bases and J gave up 0 bases; unmatched junction bases: 4. The CDR3 DNA is TGTGCCAGCAGCCGGGGGGGGTTCTCTGGGGCCAACGTCCTGACTTTC. Protein: CASSRGGFSGANVLTF.

This rearrangement joins TRBV7-9 to TRBJ2-5, with 11 nucleotides matching TRBD2. V lost 2 bases, J lost 5 bases, and 7 bases stayed unmatched. The CDR3 totals 16 residues. CDR1 and CDR2 from the germline V gene are SEHNR and FQNEAQ (reference sequence). The CDR3 reads CASSLNSGGARETQYF. CDR3 nucleotides: TGTGCCAGCAGCTTAAATAGCGGGGGGGCCCGCGAGACCCAGTACTTC.

This clone was seen a few times. V is TRBV28 and J is TRBJ2-7, with 10 bases fitting TRBD2. Trimming at V came to 7 bases and at J to 5 bases, leaving 11 bases not matched to a gene. There are 15 residues in the CDR3. CDR1 MDHEN and CDR2 SYDVKM come from the germline V gene. This chain's CDR3 is CASIPSSGSPHEQYF. In nucleotides, the CDR3 is TGTGCCAGCATCCCCTCTAGCGGGAGTCCCCACGAGCAGTACTTC. Based on the CDR3 plus reference TRBV28 and TRBJ2-7, the full variable domain is DVKVTQSSRYLVKRTGEKVFLECVQDMDHENMFWYRQDPGLGLRLIYFSYDVKMKEKGDIPEGYSVSREKKERFSLILESASTNQTSMYLCASIPSSGSPHEQYFGPGTRLTVT.

This rearrangement joins TRBV30 to TRBJ2-5, with D possibly matching TRBD2 (5 bases). The CDR3 spans 13 residues. From germline, CDR1 is GTSNPN and CDR2 SVGIG (reference sequence). V dropped 3 bases and J dropped 6 bases, with 14 bases sitting between them. The CDR3 DNA is TGTGCCTGGAGCAACGATAGGGAGCAGACCCAGTACTTC. This codes for CAWSNDREQTQYF.

V usage is TRBV21-1 and J usage is TRBJ1-6; TRBD1 is the table's D call, not checked against the DNA. TRBV21-1 is noted as a pseudogene. This CDR3 comprises 17 residues. The CDR3 nucleotides read TGTGCCAGCAGCAAAGCCTTCCGGGACAGGACCAATTCACCCCTCCACTTT. It codes for CASSKAFRDRTNSPLHF.

This chain links TRBV30 with TRBJ1-4; 7 bases agree with TRBD1. Germline assignment: CDR1 GTSNPN and CDR2 SVGIG (reference sequence). The CDR3 length is 14 residues. V lost 3 bases to trimming and J lost 4 bases; unmatched junction nucleotides: 5. The CDR3 loop reads CAWRGQLNNEKLFF. CDR3 DNA sequence: TGTGCCTGGAGGGGACAGCTGAATAATGAAAAACTGTTTTTT.

V usage is TRBV5-8 and J usage is TRBJ2-1; 9 bases are shared with TRBD2. The germline V gene encodes CDR1 SGHTS and CDR2 YDEGEE. V shed 4 bases, J shed 1 base, and the junction held 3 bases outside the gene matches. The CDR3 consists of 15 residues. The chain's CDR3 is CASSTGLASYNEQFF. CDR3 nucleotides: TGTGCCAGCAGCACGGGACTAGCTTCCTACAATGAGCAGTTCTTC.

This chain uses TRBV29-1 with TRBJ2-5, with TRBD1 as a possible D gene (5 bases). This CDR3 is built from 13 residues. V was trimmed by 4 bases and J by 11 bases, leaving 20 bases between them. Germline lookup yields CDR1 SQVTM and CDR2 ANQGSEA. CDR3 coding DNA: TGCAGCGTTGGTCATAGTACAGGCGACCAGCAGTACTTC. Residues: CSVGHSTGDQQYF.

The chain couples TRBV4-3 to TRBJ1-6, with 10 nucleotides matching TRBD1. Per germline, CDR1 LGHNA and CDR2 YSLEER. The length of the CDR3 is 19 residues. With V trimmed by 1 base and J by 8 bases, 14 bases remained unmatched. The CDR3 spells CASSQVRDRGVGSHSPLHF. CDR3 bases: TGCGCCAGCAGCCAAGTCCGGGACAGGGGTGTGGGTAGCCATTCACCCCTCCACTTT.

V and J are TRBV9 and TRBJ1-2; 8 positions match TRBD1. The germline CDR1 and CDR2 sequences are SGDLS and YYNGEE. The CDR3 length is 17 residues. V was clipped by 3 bases and J by 4 bases; unmatched bases: 14. The CDR3 DNA reads TGTGCCAGCAGCGGCCTAGTACCGGGACAGGAAATCTATGGCTACACCTTC. Protein: CASSGLVPGQEIYGYTF.

The rearrangement uses TRBV9 and TRBJ2-1; 8 positions match TRBD1. The trim removed 3 bases at V and 7 bases at J, leaving 6 bases unmatched. This CDR3 is built from 14 residues. Germline CDR1 reads SGDLS; CDR2 reads YYNGEE. CDR3 region: CASSADRGRNEQFF. In DNA, the CDR3 is TGTGCCAGCAGCGCAGACAGGGGACGGAATGAGCAGTTCTTC. Combining the CDR3 with reference TRBV9 and TRBJ2-1 gives the whole variable domain DSGVTQTPKHLITATGQRVTLRCSPRSGDLSVYWYQQSLDQGLQFLIQYYNGEERAKGNILERFSAQQFPDLHSELNLSSLELGDSALYFCASSADRGRNEQFFGPGTRLTVL.

The CDR3: CASSSRTGDGGTQYF. CDR3 sequence (DNA): TGTGCCAGCAGCTCTCGCACAGGGGACGGAGGGACCCAGTACTTC. V is TRBV7-2 and J is TRBJ2-5, with 7 nucleotides matching TRBD1. Germline CDR1 and CDR2: SGHTA and FQGNSA. This CDR3 is 15 amino acids long. The junction had 12 bases not matched to a gene; V was cut back by 4 bases and J by 7 bases. The whole variable domain, filled in from reference TRBV7-2 and TRBJ2-5, reads GAGVSQSPSNKVTEKGKDVELRCDPISGHTALYWYRQSLGQGLEFLIYFQGNSAPDKSGLPSDRFSAERTGGSVSTLTIQRTQQEDSAVYLCASSSRTGDGGTQYFGPGTRLLVL.

This chain connects TRBV11-2 to TRBJ2-3; D remains ambiguous. The CDR3 is made up of 15 amino acids. Germline V gene lookup returns CDR1 SGHAT and CDR2 FQNNGV. The ends were cut back, 2 bases at V and 6 bases at J, with 15 bases in the middle. The CDR3 spells CASSLSTFGLDTQYF. The CDR3 DNA reads as TGTGCCAGCAGCTTAAGCACATTTGGGCTCGATACGCAGTATTTT.

The gene calls are TRBV5-8 and TRBJ1-1, with a weak D call TRBD1 (5 bases). The CDR3 is made up of 15 amino acids. Germline CDR1 reads SGHTS; CDR2 reads YDEGEE. V was shortened by 2 bases and J by 4 bases, with 15 bases between the two germline ends. CDR3 protein: CASSFPPGGFTEAFF. CDR3 in DNA: TGTGCCAGCAGCTTCCCTCCCGGGGGGTTCACTGAAGCTTTCTTT.

This clone was recorded once. The chain carries TRBV5-4 and TRBJ2-7; TRBD2 agrees at 16 bases. Losses at the gene ends were 4 bases for V and 6 bases for J; bases not matched to a gene: 7. Germline CDR1 is SGHNT and CDR2 is YYREEE (reference sequence). The CDR3 is made up of 16 amino acids. CDR3 in amino acids: CASSRGTSGGASEQYF. DNA for the CDR3: TGTGCCAGCAGCCGCGGGACTAGCGGGGGGGCTTCCGAGCAGTACTTC.

The chain links TRBV29-1 to TRBJ1-1, with 7 bases aligning to TRBD1. Germline CDR1 is SQVTM and CDR2 is ANQGSEA. The CDR3 has 15 residues. The J segment lost 0 bases and the V segment lost 6 bases, leaving 10 bases of the junction unmatched. CDR3 DNA sequence: TGCAGCGTGGTCCGACAGGGTGGCATGAACACTGAAGCTTTCTTT. It encodes CSVVRQGGMNTEAFF. Complete variable domain (other parts from reference TRBV29-1 and TRBJ1-1): SAVISQKPSRDICQRGTSLTIQCQVDSQVTMMFWYRQQPGQSLTLIATANQGSEATYESGFVIDKFPISRPNLTFSTLTVSNMSPEDSSIYLCSVVRQGGMNTEAFFGQGTRLTVV.

The chain recombines TRBV5-1 with TRBJ1-1, with D possibly matching TRBD1 (5 bases). Germline CDR1 is SGHRS and CDR2 is YFSETQ. The CDR3 length is 14 residues. V was pared by 4 bases and J by 0 bases, with 10 bases between. CDR3 DNA: TGCGCCAGCAGCAAAACAGGTATGAACACTGAAGCTTTCTTT. It encodes CASSKTGMNTEAFF.

The chain carries TRBV5-4 and TRBJ2-7; D not certain. There are 11 residues in the CDR3. V was trimmed by 3 bases and J by 3 bases, leaving 4 bases between them. Germline V gene data show CDR1 as SGHNT and CDR2 as YYREEE (reference sequence). The CDR3 here is CASSSSYEQYF. The CDR3 DNA is TGTGCCAGCAGCTCCAGCTACGAGCAGTACTTC.

The chain has TRBV10-2 and TRBJ2-7; tentative D call: TRBD1 (6 bases). Germline V gene sequence: CDR1 WSHSY, CDR2 SAAADI. This CDR3 is 14 amino acids long. V was cut by 10 bases and J by 1 base, with 17 bases left in between. CDR3 sequence (DNA): TGCGCCAACATAATACAGGGTCGATCCTACGAGCAGTACTTC. It yields the protein CANIIQGRSYEQYF.

V is TRBV28 and J is TRBJ2-7; 9 positions agree with TRBD2. Per the germline V gene, CDR1 is MDHEN and CDR2 is SYDVKM. With 4 bases clipped from V and 2 bases from J, the junction kept 9 bases outside the gene matches. CDR3 length: 16 amino acids. CDR3 bases: TGTGCCAGCAGTTACCACCAGAGCGGGAGGACCTACGAGCAGTACTTC. Residues: CASSYHQSGRTYEQYF. Looking up the rest from reference TRBV28 and TRBJ2-7 gives the full variable domain: DVKVTQSSRYLVKRTGEKVFLECVQDMDHENMFWYRQDPGLGLRLIYFSYDVKMKEKGDIPEGYSVSREKKERFSLILESASTNQTSMYLCASSYHQSGRTYEQYFGPGTRLTVT.